This entry describes one T cell receptor (beta chain). Germline V gene sequence: CDR1 LGHNA, CDR2 YSLEER. CDR3 size: 14 residues. Trimming removed 4 bases at V and 0 bases at J, with 9 bases between. These data belong to a study of blood T cell repertoires in COVID-19. How the authors handled the data: Reference gene primer amplification yielded estimated nucleated cell counts. Produced via immunoSEQ multiplex PCR; TCRdb's table is partial and in-frame only. V, J and clone size derive from that table, while D and trimming were established from the DNA sequence. The table includes 210,000 or so clones, more than 70% detected once.

The V and J genes are TRBV4-3 and TRBJ1-1; TRBD1 might be the D (5 bases). This TCR was sampled from a man aged 50 to 59 with active or convalescent COVID-19. Sequencing used peripheral blood. DNA of the CDR3: TGCGCCAGCAGCCCAGGCAGGGTGAACACTGAAGCTTTCTTT. Its translation is CASSPGRVNTEAFF.